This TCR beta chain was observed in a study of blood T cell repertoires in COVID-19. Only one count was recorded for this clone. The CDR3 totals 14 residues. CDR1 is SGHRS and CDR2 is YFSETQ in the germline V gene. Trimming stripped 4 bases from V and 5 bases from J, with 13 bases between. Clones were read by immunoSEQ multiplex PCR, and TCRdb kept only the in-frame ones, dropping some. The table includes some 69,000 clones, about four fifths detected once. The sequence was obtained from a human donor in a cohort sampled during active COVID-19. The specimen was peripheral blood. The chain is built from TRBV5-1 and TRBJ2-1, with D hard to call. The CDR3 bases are TGCGCCAGCAGCCTACCCACCGCCAACAATGAGCAGTTCTTC. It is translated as CASSLPTANNEQFF.